The next 20 T cell receptor beta chains were all read from a single sample in a study of blood T cells in healthy people across ages. A second PCR, run for about 7 to 11 cycles, used a sample-barcoded 5' primer plus a J-beta primer mix. MiXCR, applied by TCRdb to the 5' RACE reads, yields one record per CDR3 protein. The sample has about 2 million distinct CDR3 sequences, approximately 50% seen once. The sample comprised blood. The source is a woman aged 40 to 50 in good health.

This chain connects TRBV24-1 to TRBJ2-3; maybe TRBD1 (6 bases). The V gene lost 4 bases and the J gene lost 2 bases, with 18 bases spanning the gap. This CDR3 comprises 17 residues. Germline loops: CDR1 KGHDR, CDR2 SFDVKD. The CDR3 loop is CATSDEDRHEFTDTQYF. Written as DNA, the CDR3 is TGTGCCACCAGTGACGAGGACAGACACGAATTCACAGATACGCAGTATTTT.

Worth noting for this clonotype: A read error may be the cause here, since a much bigger clone is one base away. The chain is built from TRBV5-1 and TRBJ2-7; D is unresolved. The germline V gene encodes CDR1 SGHRS and CDR2 YFSETQ. Trimming took 7 bases from V and 7 from J, leaving 12 bases between them. The CDR3 has 11 residues. The CDR3 DNA reads TGCGCCAGCGCCGAGGCGAATGAGCAGTACTTC. Translated, it gives CASAEANEQYF.

The J gene is TRBJ1-4, the V gene TRBV29-1, with a possible D match to TRBD1 (5 bases). V lost 4 bases and J lost 11, with 17 bases in between. CDR3 size: 13 residues. The germline gives CDR1 SQVTM, CDR2 ANQGSEA. The CDR3 spells CSVAVGARRKLFF. The CDR3 region has the DNA TGCAGCGTTGCCGTAGGGGCCAGGCGCAAACTGTTTTTT.

This chain links TRBV25-1 with TRBJ1-2; D gene ambiguous. Germline-derived CDR1 and CDR2 are MGHDK and SYGVNS. The CDR3 is 13 residues long. Trimming took 0 bases from V and 4 from J, leaving 6 bases between them. The CDR3 is CASSEYRSYGYTF. The DNA of the CDR3 is TGTGCCAGCAGTGAATATCGGAGCTATGGCTACACCTTC.

The chain combines TRBV20-1 with TRBJ2-7; the D gene is possibly TRBD2 (5 bases). Germline assignment: CDR1 DFQATT and CDR2 SNEGSKA (reference sequence). The CDR3 runs to 14 residues. The germline V and J ends were trimmed by 2 bases and 2 bases, with 13 bases remaining between them. CDR3 in amino acids: CSARKSGATYEQYF. In nucleotides, the CDR3 is TGCAGTGCTAGAAAGAGCGGAGCGACCTACGAGCAGTACTTC.

As concerns this clonotype: One junction end disagrees with the germline gene, perhaps due to a read error. The chain links TRBV4-3 to TRBJ2-6, with D tentatively TRBD1 or TRBD2 (5 bases each). Germline V lookup: CDR1 LGHNA, CDR2 YSLEER. This CDR3 is 18 amino acids long. In DNA form, the CDR3 reads TGCGCCAGCAGCCAAGAGAGGGCAGCCCTCTCTGGGGCCAACGTCTTGACTTTC. This gives the protein CASSQERAALSGANVLTF.

A few counts support this clonotype. The chain carries TRBV7-2 and TRBJ2-3; D ambiguous. V was shortened by 2 bases and J by 4 bases, with 10 bases between the two germline ends. The V gene's germline CDR1 is SGHTA and CDR2 FQGNSA. CDR3 length: 14 residues. The CDR3: CASSLIGEADTQYF. The DNA of the CDR3 is TGTGCCAGCAGCTTAATTGGGGAAGCAGATACGCAGTATTTT.

This sequence joins TRBV2 and TRBJ2-1; the match to TRBD2 covers 9 bases. V lost 6 bases, J lost 9 bases, and 21 bases stayed unmatched. Per the germline V gene, CDR1 is SNHLY and CDR2 is FYNNEI. There are 18 residues in the CDR3. For the CDR3, the DNA is TGTGCCAGCAGCGAAAACCGGGCGCTAGCGGGGCCCGTCGGTGAGCAGTTCTTC. This gives the protein CASSENRALAGPVGEQFF.

This clonotype has just one count. The chain carries TRBV20-1 and TRBJ1-2; D is undetermined. This CDR3 is 15 amino acids long. Germline V gene sequence: CDR1 DFQATT, CDR2 SNEGSKA (reference sequence). Between the trimmed V and J ends, which lost 3 bases and 0 bases, there was a span of 14 bases. The CDR3 DNA is TGCAGTGCTAGGATGGGAACCGGGACTAACTATGGCTACACCTTC. This encodes CSARMGTGTNYGYTF.

With respect to this clonotype: One junction end does not reproduce the germline sequence, and a read error may be involved. V is TRBV10-3 and J is TRBJ1-2, with TRBD1 matching 7 bases. This CDR3 is 11 amino acids long. Germline V gives CDR1 ENHRY, CDR2 SYGVKD. The CDR3 is CALRGGNGYTF. CDR3 coding DNA: TGTGCCCTCAGGGGGGGGAATGGCTACACCTTC.

This clonotype has just one count. The junction departs from the called germline gene at one end, perhaps through a read error. V gene TRBV7-6 combines with J gene TRBJ2-3; D may be TRBD1 (5 bases). The CDR3 loop spans 18 amino acids. Germline lookup yields CDR1 SGHVS and CDR2 FNYEAQ. CDR3 nucleotides: TGTGCGAGCAAGGAGCTTTCAGGGCCAGAGTCTAGCACAGATACGCAGTATTTT. Translating gives CASKELSGPESSTDTQYF.

The chain carries TRBV28 and TRBJ2-5; weak D call: TRBD2 (5 bases). V was cut by 2 bases and J by 4 bases, with 8 bases left in between. Germline loops: CDR1 MDHEN, CDR2 SYDVKM. CDR3 length: 13 residues. The CDR3 region is CASSLTGIETQYF. DNA of the CDR3: TGTGCCAGCAGTTTAACGGGGATAGAGACCCAGTACTTC.

Regarding this clonotype: Sequence at one end of the junction differs from germline and may be a read error. The V gene is TRBV20-1, the J gene TRBJ2-5; the match to TRBD1 covers 8 bases. Germline V gives CDR1 DFQATT, CDR2 SNEGSKA (reference sequence). The CDR3 consists of 15 residues. Written as DNA, the CDR3 is TGCAGTGCTAGAGATGGCAGGGGGCGCGTTTACGAGCAGTGCTTC. Its protein product is CSARDGRGRVYEQCF.

The count of this clonotype is one. The chain is built from TRBV21-1 and TRBJ1-5. TRBV21-1 is a listed pseudogene. The CDR3 has 12 amino acids. This chain's CDR3 is CASSIHGQPQHF. CDR3 nucleotide sequence: TGTGCCAGCAGCATACACGGTCAGCCCCAGCATTTT.

This sequence joins TRBV3-1 and TRBJ2-3, with D hard to call. Germline-derived CDR1 and CDR2 are LGHDT and YNNKEL (reference sequence). V was trimmed by 5 bases and J by 2 bases, leaving 11 bases between them. The CDR3 spans 14 residues. In nucleotides, the CDR3 is TGTGCCAGCAGCTCAAACGTAAACACAGATACGCAGTATTTT. It specifies CASSSNVNTDTQYF.

This clonotype appeared a few times. The chain links TRBV7-2 to TRBJ2-4; 9 nucleotides agree with TRBD1. V trimming: 6 bases; J trimming: 13 bases; junction bases outside the gene matches: 13. The CDR3 is 14 amino acids. The germline V gene encodes CDR1 SGHTA and CDR2 FQGNSA. CDR3 coding DNA: TGTGCCAGCAGGCCGGGACAGGGTACGAGAGAGCAGTACTTC. Translating gives CASRPGQGTREQYF.

This clonotype was seen just once. This chain links TRBV25-1 with TRBJ2-4; D could derive from TRBD1 or TRBD2 (6 bases each). The ends were cut back, 11 bases at V and 4 bases at J, with 15 bases in the middle. Germline V gene lookup returns CDR1 MGHDK and CDR2 SYGVNS. The CDR3 has 13 amino acids. DNA of the CDR3: TGTGCCGGAGGGGGATTTAGGAAAAACATTCAGTACTTC. Protein: CAGGGFRKNIQYF.

As to this clonotype: A clone one base away is much larger, so this may be a read error. The J gene is TRBJ2-6, the V gene TRBV4-2; D remains unclear. This CDR3 region has 14 residues. Germline V gene lookup returns CDR1 LGHNA and CDR2 YNFKEQ. CDR3 coding DNA: TGTGCCAGCGGCCAAGAATCCGGGGCCAACGTCCTGACTTTC. Amino acids: CASGQESGANVLTF.

The CDR3 DNA reads as TGTGCCAGCAGGAGGAGGTGGGAGACCCAGTACTTC. As protein: CASRRRWETQYF. V and J are TRBV7-3 and TRBJ2-7; tentative D call: TRBD2 (5 bases). The assigned J gene may be wrong: the sequence end matches TRBJ2-5 better. This CDR3 is 12 amino acids long. Germline V gene sequence: CDR1 SGHTA, CDR2 FQGTGA.

This clonotype was counted a few times. The chain has TRBV29-1 and TRBJ2-4, with D uncertain. The CDR3 is made up of 11 amino acids. From germline, CDR1 is SQVTM and CDR2 ANQGSEA. V lost 4 bases to trimming and J lost 8 bases, with 9 bases between them. Here the CDR3 reads CSVGVGHIQYF. The CDR3 region has the DNA TGCAGCGTTGGCGTTGGTCACATTCAGTACTTC.